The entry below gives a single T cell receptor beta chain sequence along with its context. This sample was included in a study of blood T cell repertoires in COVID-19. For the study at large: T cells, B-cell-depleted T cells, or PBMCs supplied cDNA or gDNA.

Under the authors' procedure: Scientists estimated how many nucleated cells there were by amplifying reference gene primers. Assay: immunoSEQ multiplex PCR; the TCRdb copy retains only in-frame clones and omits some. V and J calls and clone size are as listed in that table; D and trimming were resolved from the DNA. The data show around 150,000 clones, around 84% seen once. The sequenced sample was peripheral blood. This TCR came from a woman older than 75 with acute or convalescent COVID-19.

In nucleotides, the CDR3 is TGTGCCAGCAGCCAAGTAGTAGGGGCTGGAAACACCATATATTTT. Protein sequence: CASSQVVGAGNTIYF. This chain joins TRBV4-2 and TRBJ1-3; possible D gene TRBD1, 5 bases. Germline lookup yields CDR1 LGHNA and CDR2 YNFKEQ. CDR3 length equals 15 residues. V was trimmed by 1 base and J by 2 bases, leaving 9 bases between them.